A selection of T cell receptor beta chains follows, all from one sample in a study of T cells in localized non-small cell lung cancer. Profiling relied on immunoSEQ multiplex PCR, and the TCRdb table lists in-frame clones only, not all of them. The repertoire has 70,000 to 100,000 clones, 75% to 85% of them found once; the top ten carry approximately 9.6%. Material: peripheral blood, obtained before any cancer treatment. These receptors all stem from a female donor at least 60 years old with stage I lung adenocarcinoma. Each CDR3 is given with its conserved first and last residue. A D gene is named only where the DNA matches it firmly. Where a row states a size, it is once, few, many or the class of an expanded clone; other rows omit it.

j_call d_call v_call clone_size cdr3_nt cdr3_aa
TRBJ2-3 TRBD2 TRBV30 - TGTGCCTGGAGGACTAGCACACTCACAGATACGCAGTATTTT CAWRTSTLTDTQYF
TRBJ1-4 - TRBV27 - TGTGCCAGCAGTCCATCCCCCGGGAATGGTGAAAAACTGTTTTTT CASSPSPGNGEKLFF
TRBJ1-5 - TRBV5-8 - TGTGCCAGCAGCTTTCGGAGGAAAGCCCAGCATTTT CASSFRRKAQHF
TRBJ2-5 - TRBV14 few TGTGCCAGCAGCTCATCCCGGGACGAGTGGACCCAGTACTTC CASSSSRDEWTQYF
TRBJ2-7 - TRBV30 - TGTGCCTGGAGTGTAGACAGCGGCTCCTACGAGCAGTACTTC CAWSVDSGSYEQYF
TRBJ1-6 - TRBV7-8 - TGTGCCAGCACGAAATCAGGGTCCTCCTATAATTCACCCCTCCACTTT CASTKSGSSYNSPLHF
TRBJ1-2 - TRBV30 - TGTGCCTGGAGTAATAGGGGAAGTATGTACTATGGCTACACCTTC CAWSNRGSMYYGYTF
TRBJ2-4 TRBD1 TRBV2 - TGTGCCAGCAGTAAGGACAGGGTAAACATTCAGTACTTC CASSKDRVNIQYF
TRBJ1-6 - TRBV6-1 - TGTGCCAGCAGTGAAGCGTCCGGATTGCCCCTCCACTTT CASSEASGLPLHF
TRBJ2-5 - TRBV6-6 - TGTGCCAGCAGTGCCCTGGGGGGCATTAAAGAGACCCAGTACTTC CASSALGGIKETQYF
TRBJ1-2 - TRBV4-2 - TGTGCCAGCAGCCGAGTCCGTGCAGGGGTGGGGAGCTATGGCTACACCTTC CASSRVRAGVGSYGYTF
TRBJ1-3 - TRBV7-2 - TGTGCCAGCAGCTTAGTCAGGGTGGAGTCTGGAAACACCATATATTTT CASSLVRVESGNTIYF
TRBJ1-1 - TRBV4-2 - TGTGCCAGCAGCCCCGGCCTTCTTGGCACTGAAGCTTTCTTT CASSPGLLGTEAFF
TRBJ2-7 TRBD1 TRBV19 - TGTGCCAGTAGTATTGCCGGGACAGGGACGGACTACGAGCAGTACTTC CASSIAGTGTDYEQYF
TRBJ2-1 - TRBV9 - TGTGCCAGCAGCGTAGAAGGGTTTCTAATCGATGAGCAGTTCTTC CASSVEGFLIDEQFF
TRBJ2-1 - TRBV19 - TGTGCCAGTAGAGTAGCTGGGGGTGAGCAGTTCTTC CASRVAGGEQFF
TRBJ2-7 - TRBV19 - TGTGCCAGTAGTATAATAGCGCCCGGCGAGCAGTACTTC CASSIIAPGEQYF
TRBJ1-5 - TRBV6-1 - TGTGCCAGCAGTGGAGTCTATAGCAATCAGCCCCAGCATTTT CASSGVYSNQPQHF
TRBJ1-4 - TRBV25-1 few TGTGCCAGCAGCCCCCCCGGACAGCTTAATGAAAAACTGTTTTTT CASSPPGQLNEKLFF
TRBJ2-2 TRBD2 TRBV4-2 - TGTGCCAGCAGCCAAGGAAAGAGTAGCGGGGGGCTGAACACCGGGGAGCTGTTTTTT CASSQGKSSGGLNTGELFF
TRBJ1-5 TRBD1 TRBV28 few TGTGCCAGCAGTTTTCCACAGGGGAAGAATCAGCCCCAGCATTTT CASSFPQGKNQPQHF
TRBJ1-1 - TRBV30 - TGTGCCTGGGCGGCGCGCGGGAACACTGAAGCTTTCTTT CAWAARGNTEAFF
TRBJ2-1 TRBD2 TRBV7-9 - TGTGCCAGCAGCCCTAGCGGGATTTCCTACAATGAGCAGTTCTTC CASSPSGISYNEQFF
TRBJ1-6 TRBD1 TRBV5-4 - TGTGCCAGCAGCTTGGACAGGGGGAGTTATAATTCACCCCTCCACTTT CASSLDRGSYNSPLHF
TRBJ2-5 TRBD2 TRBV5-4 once TGTGCCAGCAGCACGGGGGGGACGGGCGGACAAGAGACCCAGTACTTC CASSTGGTGGQETQYF
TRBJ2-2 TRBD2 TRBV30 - TGTGCCTGGAGTAAAAGCGGGGGGACCGGGGAGCTGTTTTTT CAWSKSGGTGELFF
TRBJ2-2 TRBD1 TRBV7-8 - TGTGCCAGCAGCTTGACCGGGACAGGGGGCGACACCGGGGAGCTGTTTTTT CASSLTGTGGDTGELFF
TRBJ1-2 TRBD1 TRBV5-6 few TGTGCCAGCAGGCGGGCAGACGGGACAGCCTATGGCTACACCTTC CASRRADGTAYGYTF
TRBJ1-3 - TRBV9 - TGTGCCAGCAGCTTTGGGGGGCCCTCTGGAAACACCATATATTTT CASSFGGPSGNTIYF
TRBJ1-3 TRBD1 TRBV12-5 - TGTGCTAGTGGTTTGCCTACTCGACAGGGACGAGACACCATATATTTT CASGLPTRQGRDTIYF
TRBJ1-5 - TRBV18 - TGTGCCAGCTCACCAACAGGTAACAATCAGCCCCAGCATTTT CASSPTGNNQPQHF
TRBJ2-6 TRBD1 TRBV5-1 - TGCGCCAGCAGCTTGGCGTCAGGGGGCGCTGGGGCCAACGTCCTGACTTTC CASSLASGGAGANVLTF